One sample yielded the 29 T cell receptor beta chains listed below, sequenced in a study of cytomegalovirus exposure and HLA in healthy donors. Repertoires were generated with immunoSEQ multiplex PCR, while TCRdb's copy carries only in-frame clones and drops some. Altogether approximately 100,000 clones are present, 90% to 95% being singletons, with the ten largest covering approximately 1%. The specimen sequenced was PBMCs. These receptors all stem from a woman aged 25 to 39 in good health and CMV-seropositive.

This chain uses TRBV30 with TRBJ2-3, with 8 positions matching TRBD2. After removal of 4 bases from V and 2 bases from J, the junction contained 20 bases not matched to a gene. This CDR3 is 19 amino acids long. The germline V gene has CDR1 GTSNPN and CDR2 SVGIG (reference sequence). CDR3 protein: CAWTSGRGRKRAATDTQYF. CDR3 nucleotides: TGTGCCTGGACTAGCGGGCGAGGTCGTAAAAGGGCGGCCACAGATACGCAGTATTTT. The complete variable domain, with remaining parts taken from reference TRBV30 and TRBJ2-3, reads SQTIHQWPATLVQPVGSPLSLECTVEGTSNPNLYWYRQAAGRGLQLLFYSVGIGQISSEVPQNLSASRPQDRQFILSSKKLLLSDSGFYLCAWTSGRGRKRAATDTQYFGPGTRLTVL.

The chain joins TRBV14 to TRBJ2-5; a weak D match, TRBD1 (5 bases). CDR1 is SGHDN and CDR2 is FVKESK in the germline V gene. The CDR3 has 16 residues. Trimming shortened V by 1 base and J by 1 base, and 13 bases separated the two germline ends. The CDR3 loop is CASSQVSRQFQETQYF. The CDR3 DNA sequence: TGTGCCAGCAGCCAAGTTTCAAGACAGTTCCAAGAGACCCAGTACTTC.

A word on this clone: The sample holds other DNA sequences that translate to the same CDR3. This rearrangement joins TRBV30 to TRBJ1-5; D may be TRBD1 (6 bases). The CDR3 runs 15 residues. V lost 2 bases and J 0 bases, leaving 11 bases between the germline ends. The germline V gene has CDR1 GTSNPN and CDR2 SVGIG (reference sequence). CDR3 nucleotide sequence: TGTGCCTGGAGTCGGGGGGCGGATAGCAATCAGCCCCAGCATTTT. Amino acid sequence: CAWSRGADSNQPQHF.

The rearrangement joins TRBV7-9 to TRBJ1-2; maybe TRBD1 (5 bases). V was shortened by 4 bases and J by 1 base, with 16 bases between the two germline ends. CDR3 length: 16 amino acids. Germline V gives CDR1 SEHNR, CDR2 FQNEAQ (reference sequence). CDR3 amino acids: CASSSSRPQGNYGYTF. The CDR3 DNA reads TGTGCCAGCAGCTCCTCCCGGCCGCAGGGTAACTATGGCTACACCTTC.

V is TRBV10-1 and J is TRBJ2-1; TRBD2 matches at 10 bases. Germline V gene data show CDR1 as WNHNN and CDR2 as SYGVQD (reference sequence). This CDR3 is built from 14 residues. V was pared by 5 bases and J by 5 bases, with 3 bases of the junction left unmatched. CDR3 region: CASSSLAGNNEQFF. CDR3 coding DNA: TGCGCCAGCAGTTCACTAGCGGGGAACAATGAGCAGTTCTTC.

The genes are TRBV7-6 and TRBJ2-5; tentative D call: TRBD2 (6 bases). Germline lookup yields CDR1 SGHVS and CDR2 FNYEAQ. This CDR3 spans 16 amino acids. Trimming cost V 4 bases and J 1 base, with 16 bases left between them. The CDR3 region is CASSSHPGDSQETQYF. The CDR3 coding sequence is TGTGCCAGCAGCTCCCACCCTGGGGACTCCCAAGAGACCCAGTACTTC.

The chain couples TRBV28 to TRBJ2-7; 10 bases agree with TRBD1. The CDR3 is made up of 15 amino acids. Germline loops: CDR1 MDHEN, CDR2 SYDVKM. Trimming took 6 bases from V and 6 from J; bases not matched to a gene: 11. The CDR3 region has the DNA TGTGCCAGCAGGGCACCGGGACAGGGGTTTAGCGAGCAGTACTTC. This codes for CASRAPGQGFSEQYF.

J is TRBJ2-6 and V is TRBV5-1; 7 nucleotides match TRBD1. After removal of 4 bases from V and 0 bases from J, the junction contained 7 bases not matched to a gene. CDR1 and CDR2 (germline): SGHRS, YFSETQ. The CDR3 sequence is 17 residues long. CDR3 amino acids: CASSPTGAPSGANVLTF. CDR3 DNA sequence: TGCGCCAGCAGCCCTACAGGGGCTCCCTCTGGGGCCAACGTCCTGACTTTC.

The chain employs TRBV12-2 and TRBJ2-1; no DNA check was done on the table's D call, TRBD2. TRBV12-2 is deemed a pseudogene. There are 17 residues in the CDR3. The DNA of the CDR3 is TGTGCAAGTCGCTTTGCCGGGACTAGCGGGAGTCCGGGTGAGCAGTTCTTC. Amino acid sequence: CASRFAGTSGSPGEQFF.

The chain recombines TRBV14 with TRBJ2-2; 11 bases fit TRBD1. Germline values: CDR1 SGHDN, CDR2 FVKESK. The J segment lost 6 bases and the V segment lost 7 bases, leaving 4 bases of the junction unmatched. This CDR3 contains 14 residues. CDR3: CASKGQGASGELFF. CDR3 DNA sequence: TGTGCCAGCAAAGGACAGGGGGCATCCGGGGAGCTGTTTTTT.

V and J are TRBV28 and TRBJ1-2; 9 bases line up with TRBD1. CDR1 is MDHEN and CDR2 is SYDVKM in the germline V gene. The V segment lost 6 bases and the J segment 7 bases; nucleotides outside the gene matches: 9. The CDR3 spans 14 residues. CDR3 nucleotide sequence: TGTGCCAGCAGATCAACCGGGACAGGGAGTGGCTACACCTTC. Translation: CASRSTGTGSGYTF.

CDR3 amino acids: CASSITVAGVRDEQFF. The CDR3 region has the DNA TGTGCCAGTAGTATAACTGTAGCGGGAGTTCGCGATGAGCAGTTCTTC. The chain has TRBV19 and TRBJ2-1, with 9 nucleotides matching TRBD2. V trimming: 2 bases; J trimming: 8 bases; junction bases outside the gene matches: 10. Germline CDR1 reads LNHDA; CDR2 reads SQIVND (reference sequence). The CDR3 covers 16 residues.

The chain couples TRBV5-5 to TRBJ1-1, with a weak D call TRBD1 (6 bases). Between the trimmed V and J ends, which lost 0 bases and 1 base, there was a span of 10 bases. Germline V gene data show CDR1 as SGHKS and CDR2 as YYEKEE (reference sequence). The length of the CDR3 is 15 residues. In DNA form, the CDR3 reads TGTGCCAGCAGCTTGGGGGGGCTCGGGAACACTGAAGCTTTCTTT. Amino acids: CASSLGGLGNTEAFF. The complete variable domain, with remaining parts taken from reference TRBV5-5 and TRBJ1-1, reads DAGVTQSPTHLIKTRGQQVTLRCSPISGHKSVSWYQQVLGQGPQFIFQYYEKEERGRGNFPDRFSARQFPNYSSELNVNALLLGDSALYLCASSLGGLGNTEAFFGQGTRLTVV.

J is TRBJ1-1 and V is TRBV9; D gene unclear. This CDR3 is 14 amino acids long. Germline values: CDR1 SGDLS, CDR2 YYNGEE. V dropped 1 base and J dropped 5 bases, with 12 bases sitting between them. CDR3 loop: CASSVNPWATEAFF. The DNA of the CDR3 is TGTGCCAGCAGCGTAAATCCCTGGGCAACTGAAGCTTTCTTT. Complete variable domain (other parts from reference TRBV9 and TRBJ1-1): DSGVTQTPKHLITATGQRVTLRCSPRSGDLSVYWYQQSLDQGLQFLIQYYNGEERAKGNILERFSAQQFPDLHSELNLSSLELGDSALYFCASSVNPWATEAFFGQGTRLTVV.

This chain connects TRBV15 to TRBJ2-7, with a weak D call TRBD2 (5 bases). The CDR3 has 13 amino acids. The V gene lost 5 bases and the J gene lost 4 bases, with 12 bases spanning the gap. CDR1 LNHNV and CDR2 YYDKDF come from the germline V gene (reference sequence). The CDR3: CATSDFSGYEQYF. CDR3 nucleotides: TGTGCCACCAGCGATTTTTCGGGATACGAGCAGTACTTC.

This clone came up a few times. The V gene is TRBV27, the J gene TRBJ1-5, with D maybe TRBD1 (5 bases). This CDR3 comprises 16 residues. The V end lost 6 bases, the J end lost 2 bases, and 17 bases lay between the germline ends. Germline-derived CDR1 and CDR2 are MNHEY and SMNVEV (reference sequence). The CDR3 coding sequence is TGTGCCAGCAGGCCGGGGGGGGGAGGTGGCAATCAGCCCCAGCATTTT. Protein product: CASRPGGGGGNQPQHF.

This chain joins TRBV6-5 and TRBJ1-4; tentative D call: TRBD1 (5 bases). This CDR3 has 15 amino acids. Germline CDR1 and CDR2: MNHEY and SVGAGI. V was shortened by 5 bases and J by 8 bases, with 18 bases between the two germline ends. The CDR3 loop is CASSGPRVLGEKLFF. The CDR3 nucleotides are TGTGCCAGCAGTGGACCCAGGGTATTAGGAGAAAAACTGTTTTTT.

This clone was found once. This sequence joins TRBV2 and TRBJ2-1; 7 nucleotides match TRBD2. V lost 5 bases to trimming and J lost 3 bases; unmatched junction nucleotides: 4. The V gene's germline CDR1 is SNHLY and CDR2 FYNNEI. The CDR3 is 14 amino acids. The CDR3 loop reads CASSTSGVYNEQFF. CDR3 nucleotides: TGTGCCAGCAGTACCAGCGGGGTCTACAATGAGCAGTTCTTC.

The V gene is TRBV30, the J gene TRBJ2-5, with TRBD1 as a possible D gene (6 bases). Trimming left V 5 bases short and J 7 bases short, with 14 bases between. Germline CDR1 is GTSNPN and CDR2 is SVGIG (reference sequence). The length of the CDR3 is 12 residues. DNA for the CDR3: TGTGCCTGGGACAGGAGGTTGGGGACCCAGTACTTC. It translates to CAWDRRLGTQYF.

The CDR3, as DNA: TGTGCCAGCAGCTTACGCGGGAGGGCCGTCAACACCGGGGAGCTGTTTTTT. It translates to CASSLRGRAVNTGELFF. The chain is built from TRBV11-2 and TRBJ2-2; 9 bases match TRBD2. The CDR3 contains 17 residues. Unmatched junction bases numbered 6, after V lost 2 bases and J lost 2 bases. Germline CDR1 is SGHAT and CDR2 is FQNNGV.

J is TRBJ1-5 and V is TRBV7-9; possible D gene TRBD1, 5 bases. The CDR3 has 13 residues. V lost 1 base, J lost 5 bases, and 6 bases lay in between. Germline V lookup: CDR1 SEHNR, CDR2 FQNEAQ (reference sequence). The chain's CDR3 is CASSLGGDQPQHF. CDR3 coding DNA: TGTGCCAGCAGCTTAGGGGGCGATCAGCCCCAGCATTTT.

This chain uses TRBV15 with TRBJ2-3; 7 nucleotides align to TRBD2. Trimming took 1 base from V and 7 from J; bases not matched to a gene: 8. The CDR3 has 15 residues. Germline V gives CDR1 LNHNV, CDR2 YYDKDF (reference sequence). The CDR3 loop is CATSRVGSGRNTQYF. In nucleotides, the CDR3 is TGTGCCACCAGCAGAGTCGGTAGCGGGCGGAATACGCAGTATTTT.

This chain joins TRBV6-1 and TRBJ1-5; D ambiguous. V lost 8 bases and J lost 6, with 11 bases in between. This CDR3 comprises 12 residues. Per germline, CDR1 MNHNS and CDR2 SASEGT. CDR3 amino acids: CASARLSQPQHF. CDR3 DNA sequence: TGTGCCAGCGCCCGTCTTAGTCAGCCCCAGCATTTT.

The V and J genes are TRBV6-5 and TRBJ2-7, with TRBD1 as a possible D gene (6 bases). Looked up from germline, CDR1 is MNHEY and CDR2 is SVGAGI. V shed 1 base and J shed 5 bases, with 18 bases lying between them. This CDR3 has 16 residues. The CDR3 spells CASSYYQPGVNHEQYF. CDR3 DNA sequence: TGTGCCAGCAGTTACTATCAGCCAGGGGTGAACCACGAGCAGTACTTC.

CDR3 loop: CASSILRGLSNTEAFF. The CDR3 DNA reads as TGTGCCAGTAGTATTTTGCGCGGGTTGTCCAACACTGAAGCTTTCTTT. The rearrangement links TRBV19 to TRBJ1-1; D unclear. Germline V CDR1 and CDR2: LNHDA, SQIVND (reference sequence). Deletions cut 3 bases from V and 2 bases from J, with 16 bases between. This CDR3 has 16 residues.

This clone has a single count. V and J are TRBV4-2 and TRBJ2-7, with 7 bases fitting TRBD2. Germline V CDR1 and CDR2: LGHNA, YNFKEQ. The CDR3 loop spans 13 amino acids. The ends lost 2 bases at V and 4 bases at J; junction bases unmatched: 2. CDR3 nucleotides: TGTGCCAGCAGCCAACCGCGGGGGTACGAGCAGTACTTC. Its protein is CASSQPRGYEQYF.

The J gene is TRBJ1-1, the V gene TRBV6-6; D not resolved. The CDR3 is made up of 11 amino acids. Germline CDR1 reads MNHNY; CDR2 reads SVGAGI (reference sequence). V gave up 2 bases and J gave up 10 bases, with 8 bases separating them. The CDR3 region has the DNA TGTGCCAGCAGTTACAGGGAGGTAGCTTTCTTT. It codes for CASSYREVAFF.

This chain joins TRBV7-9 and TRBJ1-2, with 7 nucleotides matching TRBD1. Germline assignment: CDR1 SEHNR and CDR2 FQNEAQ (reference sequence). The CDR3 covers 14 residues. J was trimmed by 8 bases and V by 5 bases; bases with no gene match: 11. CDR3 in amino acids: CASSDRQGLFGYTF. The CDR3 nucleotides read TGTGCCAGCAGCGATAGACAGGGTTTATTCGGCTACACCTTC.

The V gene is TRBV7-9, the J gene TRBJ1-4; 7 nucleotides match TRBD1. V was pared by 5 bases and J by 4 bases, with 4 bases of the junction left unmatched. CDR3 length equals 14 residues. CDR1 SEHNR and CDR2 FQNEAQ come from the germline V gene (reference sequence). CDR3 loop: CASSPGQSNEKLFF. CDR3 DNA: TGTGCCAGCAGCCCGGGACAGAGTAATGAAAAACTGTTTTTT.